This is a list of T cell receptor beta chains from one sample in a study of spatial heterogeneity in lung cancer. TCRdb re-derived calls from the 5' RACE reads in MiXCR, one entry per CDR3 protein. Of roughly 91,000 distinct CDR3 sequences listed, more than 15% were seen once; the top ten hold 6.2%. The sequencing used PBMCs, collected at surgery. The receptor set was obtained from a male donor with early-stage non-small cell lung cancer. Each CDR3 is given with its conserved first and last residue. A D gene is named only where the DNA matches it firmly. Where a row states a size, it is once, few, many or the class of an expanded clone; other rows omit it.

d_call	j_call	clone_size	cdr3_length	v_call	cdr3_nt	cdr3_aa
TRBD1	TRBJ2-7	-	17	TRBV7-9	TGTGCCAGCAGCCTAGACCCGGGACAGGGGGCCGCGAACGAGCAGTACTTC	CASSLDPGQGAANEQYF
TRBD2	TRBJ2-7	-	14	TRBV6-5	TGTGCCAGCCGTTTTAGCGGGAGGGCACGAGAGCAGTACTTC	CASRFSGRAREQYF
-	TRBJ1-2	-	11	TRBV30	TGTGCCTGGACTTCCCAGCGGGGCTACACCTTC	CAWTSQRGYTF
-	TRBJ1-1	-	15	TRBV4-3	TGCGCCAGCAGCCAAGGATTAGGGACGAACACTGAAGCTTTCTTT	CASSQGLGTNTEAFF
TRBD2	TRBJ2-7	few	15	TRBV20-1	TGCAGTGCTAGAGGACTAGCGGGCCCTACCTACGAGCAGTACTTC	CSARGLAGPTYEQYF
-	TRBJ1-1	many	13	TRBV5-6	TGTGCCAGCAGCTTGGTTTGGAACACTGAAGCTTTCTTT	CASSLVWNTEAFF
TRBD1	TRBJ1-2	many	13	TRBV6-5	TGTGCCAGCAGTCAAGACAGGGACTATGGCTACACCTTC	CASSQDRDYGYTF
TRBD1	TRBJ2-6	many	14	TRBV6-5	TGTGCCACCTCGACGGGACAGGGGCCCAACGTCCTGACTTTC	CATSTGQGPNVLTF
-	TRBJ2-1	many	14	TRBV29-1	TGCAGCGTTGTAAGACCGCCGATCGACAATGAGCAGTTCTTC	CSVVRPPIDNEQFF
-	TRBJ1-3	-	17	TRBV18	TGTGCCAGCTCACCTTATTCGGGGGTCGCAACTGGAAACACCATATATTTT	CASSPYSGVATGNTIYF
-	TRBJ1-2	-	12	TRBV7-2	TGTGCCAGCAGCTTAGATAACTATGGCTACACCTTC	CASSLDNYGYTF
-	TRBJ2-2	few	14	TRBV10-3	TGTGCCATCAGTGCCGGACTTAACACCGGGGAGCTGTTTTTT	CAISAGLNTGELFF
-	TRBJ2-1	-	13	TRBV7-2	TGTGCCAGCAGCTTAGTCCCTGAGGATGAGCAGTTCTTC	CASSLVPEDEQFF